These 26 T cell receptor beta chains came from one sample sequenced in a study of T cells in Graves' hyperthyroidism and ophthalmopathy. Amplified regions were TCR beta CDR3 sequences from RNA transcripts. A first-round RT-PCR of the TCR CDR3 used the HTBI primer set. TCRdb reprocessed the multiplex PCR reads via MiXCR and lists one record per CDR3 protein. The sample has hundreds of thousands of distinct CDR3 sequences, roughly 32% seen once. Material for sequencing was blood. The receptors here all came from a woman in her forties with Graves' hyperthyroidism.

A single count supports this clonotype. One junction end does not reproduce the germline sequence, and a read error may be involved. The chain joins TRBV7-9 to TRBJ1-5, with 7 bases matching TRBD1. Germline CDR1 SEHNR, CDR2 FQNEAQ (reference sequence). The CDR3 consists of 14 residues. CDR3 sequence: CTSTLEGAAQPQHF. In DNA form, the CDR3 reads TGTACCAGCACCCTAGAGGGGGCTGCTCAGCCCCAGCATTTT.

Concerning this clonotype itself: A read error may be the cause here, since a much bigger clone is one base away. The CDR3 reads CASRTGYMSTEAFF. The CDR3 DNA is TGTGCCAGCCGAACAGGATACATGAGCACTGAAGCTTTCTTT. This chain links TRBV6-1 with TRBJ1-1, with D perhaps TRBD1 (5 bases). The V and J ends lost 8 bases and 4 bases respectively, with 17 bases between them. There are 14 residues in the CDR3. CDR1 is MNHNS and CDR2 is SASEGT in the germline V gene.

This clonotype was recorded at least ten times. The genes are TRBV7-9 and TRBJ2-5; 13 bases are a match to TRBD2. The trim removed 3 bases at V and 4 bases at J, leaving 5 bases unmatched. The germline gives CDR1 SEHNR, CDR2 FQNEAQ (reference sequence). The length of the CDR3 is 16 residues. CDR3: CASSLSGLAGAETQYF. Here the CDR3 DNA reads TGTGCCAGCAGCTTGAGTGGACTAGCGGGAGCAGAGACCCAGTACTTC.

This clonotype was observed a few times. V and J are TRBV19 and TRBJ1-4; 9 nucleotides agree with TRBD1. Unmatched junction bases numbered 3, after V lost 5 bases and J lost 5 bases. The CDR3 loop spans 14 amino acids. The germline gives CDR1 LNHDA, CDR2 SQIVND (reference sequence). In nucleotides, the CDR3 is TGTGCCAGTAGTGACAGGGGGGTGAATGAAAAACTGTTTTTT. Translating it yields CASSDRGVNEKLFF.

This clonotype was detected only a few times. The V call is TRBV12-3 or TRBV12-4, the J call TRBJ1-2; D is perhaps TRBD1 (5 bases). The length of the CDR3 is 13 residues. Trimming stripped 6 bases from V and 5 bases from J, with 13 bases between. In nucleotides, the CDR3 is TGTGCCAGCAGCTTTCAGGGTCTATATGGCTACACCTTC. Its protein is CASSFQGLYGYTF.

This chain connects TRBV7-4 to TRBJ2-2; tentative D call: TRBD2 (6 bases). The CDR3 consists of 15 residues. Trimming took 4 bases from V and 5 from J, leaving 14 bases between them. The V gene's germline CDR1 is SGHVT and CDR2 SQSDAQ. The CDR3 DNA follows: TGTGCCAGCAGCTGGACTAAAGGCGTGACCGGGGAGCTGTTTTTT. Amino acids: CASSWTKGVTGELFF.

This chain links TRBV6-5 with TRBJ2-7; perhaps TRBD2 as D (6 bases). The CDR3 is made up of 15 amino acids. Trimming shortened V by 1 base and J by 2 bases, and 12 bases separated the two germline ends. Per the germline V gene, CDR1 is MNHEY and CDR2 is SVGAGI. The CDR3: CASSYYGTGAYEQYF. In nucleotides, the CDR3 is TGTGCCAGCAGTTACTACGGGACGGGAGCCTACGAGCAGTACTTC.

This clonotype was counted at least ten times. The chain recombines TRBV11-2 with TRBJ1-6, with unresolved D. Germline V gene sequence: CDR1 SGHAT, CDR2 FQNNGV. V was shortened by 10 bases and J by 0 bases, with 16 bases between the two germline ends. The CDR3 is 16 residues long. The CDR3 spells CATLGNSSSYNSPLHF. DNA of the CDR3: TGTGCCACCCTAGGGAACTCTAGCTCCTATAATTCACCCCTCCACTTT.

About this clonotype itself: A much bigger clone sits one base away, suggesting this may be a read error. The chain has TRBV7-2 and TRBJ1-2; D gene unclear. Germline CDR1 reads SGHTA; CDR2 reads FQGNSA. The CDR3 length is 17 residues. Trimming removed 1 base from V and 4 bases from J, with 19 bases in between. In DNA form, the CDR3 reads TGTGCCAGCAGCTTAGGCCTCATGACCGGCCGGGCCTATGGCTACACCTTC. This gives the protein CASSLGLMTGRAYGYTF.

There are a few counts of this clonotype. The gene calls are TRBV6-6 and TRBJ1-5; no firm D call. V was trimmed by 2 bases and J by 2 bases, leaving 16 bases between them. Germline lookup yields CDR1 MNHNY and CDR2 SVGAGI (reference sequence). The CDR3 totals 17 residues. The CDR3 coding sequence is TGTGCCAGCAGTTACGTTAGGGAAAAACGGGGCAATCAGCCCCAGCATTTT. Encoded protein: CASSYVREKRGNQPQHF.

This chain connects TRBV10-3 to TRBJ2-2; D might be TRBD1 (6 bases). The ends were cut back, 3 bases at V and 7 bases at J, with 12 bases in the middle. CDR3 length: 14 residues. CDR1 and CDR2 from the germline V gene are ENHRY and SYGVKD. CDR3 region: CAISEENRDGELFF. Here the CDR3 DNA reads TGTGCCATCAGTGAAGAGAACAGGGACGGGGAGCTGTTTTTT.

This chain uses TRBV20-1 with TRBJ1-1; TRBD1 might be the D (5 bases). CDR3 length: 14 residues. Germline-derived CDR1 and CDR2 are DFQATT and SNEGSKA (reference sequence). Trimming took off 4 bases at V and 3 bases at J, with 15 bases between the two ends. This CDR3 is CSATPQGRYTEAFF. Here the CDR3 DNA reads TGCAGTGCTACCCCCCAGGGACGTTACACTGAAGCTTTCTTT.

The J gene is TRBJ2-2, the V gene TRBV12-3 or TRBV12-4, with D perhaps matching TRBD1 or TRBD2 (5 bases each). The CDR3 length is 15 residues. The V end lost 6 bases, the J end lost 0 bases, and 11 bases lay between the germline ends. CDR3 loop: CASRSRGANTGELFF. DNA of the CDR3: TGTGCCAGCAGAAGTCGAGGGGCGAACACCGGGGAGCTGTTTTTT.

About this clonotype itself: The junction shows a germline mismatch at one end, possibly a read error. J is TRBJ2-6 and V is TRBV6-5, with 7 bases aligning to TRBD2. Looked up from germline, CDR1 is MNHEY and CDR2 is SVGAGI. The CDR3 spans 17 residues. CDR3 residues: CAISYRGSPSGANVLTF. The CDR3 region has the DNA TGTGCCATCAGTTACCGCGGGAGCCCCTCTGGGGCCAACGTCCTGACTTTC.

At least ten counts were recorded for this clonotype. The rearrangement joins TRBV15 to TRBJ1-6; 7 bases map to TRBD1. Looked up from germline, CDR1 is LNHNV and CDR2 is YYDKDF (reference sequence). V trimming: 3 bases; J trimming: 9 bases; junction bases outside the gene matches: 8. The CDR3 totals 15 residues. As DNA, the CDR3 is TGTGCCACCAGCAGGTACCTCGACAGGGCTTCACCCCTCCACTTT. This translates into CATSRYLDRASPLHF. Full variable domain (rest looked up from reference TRBV15 and TRBJ1-6): DAMVIQNPRYQVTQFGKPVTLSCSQTLNHNVMYWYQQKSSQAPKLLFHYYDKDFNNEADTPDNFQSRRPNTSFCFLDIRSPGLGDTAMYLCATSRYLDRASPLHFGNGTRLTVT.

Comment on this clonotype: Possible read error: a much larger clone is one base away. This chain connects TRBV2 to TRBJ1-4, with 7 nucleotides matching TRBD1. Germline assignment: CDR1 SNHLY and CDR2 FYNNEI. CDR3 size: 14 residues. This CDR3 is CASSEDRALFVLFF. The DNA of the CDR3 is TGTGCCAGCAGCGAAGACAGGGCCCTATTTGTACTGTTTTTT. The variable domain in full, with the rest retrieved from reference TRBV2 and TRBJ1-4, is EPEVTQTPSHQVTQMGQEVILRCVPISNHLYFYWYRQILGQKVEFLVSFYNNEISEKSEIFDDQFSVERPDGSNFTLKIRSTKLEDSAMYFCASSEDRALFVLFFGSGTQLSVL.

Details on this clonotype: At one of its ends the junction is not consistent with the germline gene, which may arise from a read error. The CDR3 DNA reads as TGCGCCAGCCGCAATGCGGAGAACACTGAAGCTTTCTTT. Protein: CASRNAENTEAFF. This chain joins TRBV7-9 and TRBJ1-1; D gene unclear. The CDR3 contains 13 residues. From germline, CDR1 is SEHNR and CDR2 FQNEAQ (reference sequence).

The count of this clonotype is one. A single base separates this from a much larger clone, so it may be a read error. The chain joins TRBV7-9 to TRBJ2-5, with TRBD1 matching 7 bases. The CDR3 is 15 residues long. CDR1 is SEHNR, CDR2 FQNEAQ, per germline (reference sequence). CDR3 amino acids: CASCPTGQMGEIQYF. The CDR3 nucleotides read TGTGCCAGCTGTCCGACGGGACAGATGGGAGAGATCCAGTACTTC.

This clonotype was seen more than once but under ten times. CDR3 coding DNA: TGTGCCAGCAGGAAACAGGGGGCGCGAGGCTACACCTTC. Its protein product is CASRKQGARGYTF. V and J are TRBV10-3 and TRBJ1-2; 9 bases fit TRBD1. The V gene end was trimmed by 10 bases and the J gene end by 8 bases; junction bases not matched to a gene: 11. This CDR3 is 13 amino acids long. The germline CDR1 and CDR2 sequences are ENHRY and SYGVKD.

This clonotype was seen many times. The chain carries TRBV7-2 and TRBJ1-2; D unclear. V was trimmed by 8 bases and J by 4 bases, leaving 17 bases between them. The germline V gene has CDR1 SGHTA and CDR2 FQGNSA. This CDR3 spans 14 amino acids. CDR3 DNA sequence: TGTGCCAGCGGTATGACGGGAATTAGCTATGGCTACACCTTC. Translating gives CASGMTGISYGYTF.

The chain is built from TRBV7-2 and TRBJ1-3; no clear D. CDR3 size: 15 residues. CDR1 and CDR2 from the germline V gene are SGHTA and FQGNSA. V was shortened by 5 bases and J by 0 bases, with 11 bases between the two germline ends. The CDR3 protein is CASSRTFSSGNTIYF. The DNA for the CDR3 is TGTGCCAGCAGCCGAACATTTAGCTCTGGAAACACCATATATTTT.

This clonotype has at least ten counts. J is TRBJ1-5 and V is TRBV29-1, with D maybe TRBD1 (5 bases). V gave up 5 bases and J gave up 1 base, with 18 bases separating them. This CDR3 has 16 amino acids. The V gene's germline CDR1 is SQVTM and CDR2 ANQGSEA. This CDR3 is CSVTAGGAGSNQPQHF. The CDR3 bases are TGCAGCGTTACTGCGGGCGGCGCAGGGAGCAATCAGCCCCAGCATTTT.

This clonotype was recorded many times. The chain employs TRBV20-1 and TRBJ2-5, with TRBD2 as a possible D gene (5 bases). Per the germline V gene, CDR1 is DFQATT and CDR2 is SNEGSKA (reference sequence). The germline V and J ends were trimmed by 3 bases and 9 bases, with 23 bases remaining between them. The CDR3 runs to 15 residues. As DNA, the CDR3 is TGCAGTGCTAGTCCACTAGACCCCCCGGACTCGGCCCAGTACTTC. It codes for CSASPLDPPDSAQYF.

This clonotype was recorded only once. The chain couples TRBV10-3 to TRBJ1-1, with D maybe TRBD1 (5 bases). The CDR3 has 18 residues. The germline CDR1 and CDR2 sequences are ENHRY and SYGVKD. V dropped 6 bases and J dropped 0 bases, with 23 bases sitting between them. As DNA, the CDR3 is TGTGCCATCAGGGCCCGGGGCGGAGCAGATCTTATGAACACTGAAGCTTTCTTT. Translating it yields CAIRARGGADLMNTEAFF.

This clonotype was observed a few times. J is TRBJ2-1 and V is TRBV15; maybe TRBD2 (5 bases). The CDR3 runs 13 residues. Trimming pared 0 bases from V and 10 bases from J, leaving 10 bases between. The germline V gene has CDR1 LNHNV and CDR2 YYDKDF (reference sequence). CDR3 nucleotide sequence: TGTGCCACCAGCAGAGATTTACCGGGGGAGCAGTTCTTC. It codes for CATSRDLPGEQFF.

The chain uses TRBV5-1 and TRBJ1-5; TRBD1 matches 7 bases. The J segment lost 3 bases and the V segment lost 4 bases, leaving 7 bases of the junction unmatched. This CDR3 has 15 residues. Germline V gives CDR1 SGHRS, CDR2 YFSETQ. CDR3 sequence: CASSAMGQPNQPQHF. Here the CDR3 DNA reads TGCGCCAGCAGCGCGATGGGACAGCCCAATCAGCCCCAGCATTTT.